These T cell receptor beta chains were read from a single sample in a study of cytomegalovirus exposure and HLA in healthy donors. Sequencing used immunoSEQ multiplex PCR; TCRdb keeps in-frame clones, though not all of them. The sample has more than 95,000 clones, roughly 85% seen once. The sequenced sample was PBMCs. The receptors originated from a woman between 40 and 55 years old in good health and CMV-seropositive. The CDR3 runs from the conserved cysteine through the conserved F or W. The D gene is left open where the match is weak. The size entry is marked missing in some rows and otherwise reads once, few, many or a size class.

clone_size	v_call	j_call	d_call	cdr3_aa	cdr3_nt
NA	TRBV10-1	TRBJ2-5	NA	CASSDGRYQETQYF	TGCGCCAGCAGTGATGGGAGGTACCAAGAGACCCAGTACTTC
NA	TRBV5-3	TRBJ2-3	TRBD2	CARSFSTGAGGVSYTQYF	TGTGCCAGAAGCTTTAGCACGGGTGCGGGAGGGGTATCCTATACGCAGTATTTT
NA	TRBV7-2	TRBJ2-1	NA	CASSPPQLGSKFF	TGTGCCAGCAGCCCCCCCCAACTAGGGAGTAAGTTCTTC
NA	TRBV29-1	TRBJ2-2	TRBD2	CSVEGLAIGELFF	TGCAGCGTTGAGGGACTAGCGATCGGGGAGCTGTTTTTT
NA	TRBV19	TRBJ1-5	NA	CASRQGYQPQHF	TGTGCCAGTAGACAGGGATATCAGCCCCAGCATTTT
NA	TRBV11-1	TRBJ1-1	NA	CASSLETGRDTEAFF	TGTGCCAGCAGCTTAGAAACAGGGAGGGACACTGAAGCTTTCTTT
NA	TRBV11-2	TRBJ2-7	TRBD1	CASSWDRGYEQYF	TGTGCCAGCAGCTGGGACAGGGGATACGAGCAGTACTTC
NA	TRBV4-2	TRBJ2-3	NA	CASSQALVSDTQYF	TGTGCCAGCAGCCAAGCATTAGTCTCGGATACGCAGTATTTT
NA	TRBV14	TRBJ2-1	TRBD2	CASSLGLAGGRFNEQFF	TGTGCCAGCAGCCTGGGACTAGCGGGAGGGCGGTTTAATGAGCAGTTCTTC
NA	TRBV9	TRBJ2-5	NA	CASSVLRRESQETQYF	TGTGCCAGCAGCGTGCTTCGGAGGGAGTCACAAGAGACCCAGTACTTC
NA	TRBV6-5	TRBJ1-2	TRBD1	CASSYSQGPLYGYTF	TGTGCCAGCAGTTATTCACAGGGGCCGCTCTATGGCTACACCTTC
NA	TRBV6-4	TRBJ2-7	NA	CASSDVLGGEQYF	TGTGCCAGCAGTGACGTACTCGGGGGCGAGCAGTACTTC
NA	TRBV2	TRBJ2-1	TRBD2	CASSVGTSGLVEQFF	TGTGCCAGCAGTGTGGGGACTAGCGGGCTCGTTGAGCAGTTCTTC
NA	TRBV23-1	TRBJ1-1	TRBD1	CASSPGRDRNTEAFF	TGCGCCAGCAGTCCAGGACGGGACAGAAACACTGAAGCTTTCTTT
NA	TRBV9	TRBJ2-7	TRBD2	CASSLSGKPYEQYF	TGTGCCAGCAGCCTTAGCGGGAAGCCCTACGAGCAGTACTTC
once	TRBV7-2	TRBJ2-1	NA	CASSLETAYNEQFF	TGTGCCAGCAGCTTGGAAACAGCCTACAATGAGCAGTTCTTC
NA	TRBV7-2	TRBJ1-1	NA	CASSLLTAGTEAFF	TGTGCCAGCAGCCTGCTGACAGCGGGCACTGAAGCTTTCTTT
NA	TRBV27	TRBJ2-7	TRBD2	CARTSGRRDHYEQYF	TGTGCCCGGACTAGCGGGAGGAGGGACCACTACGAGCAGTACTTC
NA	TRBV6-1	TRBJ2-7	NA	CASSEERSYEQYF	TGTGCCAGCAGTGAGGAGCGCTCCTACGAGCAGTACTTC
NA	TRBV6-5	TRBJ2-7	NA	CASGGGHEQYF	TGTGCCAGCGGAGGGGGCCACGAGCAGTACTTC
NA	TRBV6-6	TRBJ1-2	NA	CASTNRVDYGYTF	TGTGCCAGCACCAACAGGGTCGACTATGGCTACACCTTC
NA	TRBV4-1	TRBJ2-3	TRBD2	CASSQPTSGRADTQYF	TGCGCCAGCAGCCAACCGACTAGCGGGAGGGCAGATACGCAGTATTTT
NA	TRBV27	TRBJ2-3	NA	CASRPTRYRTSTDTQYF	TGTGCCAGCAGGCCGACCCGTTACAGAACTAGCACAGATACGCAGTATTTT
NA	TRBV6-1	TRBJ2-7	TRBD1	CASSGSGTGFREQYF	TGTGCCAGCAGTGGGTCCGGGACAGGGTTCCGAGAGCAGTACTTC
NA	TRBV29-1	TRBJ2-1	TRBD2	CSVEVPGLADNEQFF	TGCAGCGTTGAAGTACCGGGACTAGCGGACAATGAGCAGTTCTTC
NA	TRBV27	TRBJ2-7	TRBD2	CASRRGLAGVLSYEQYF	TGTGCCAGCAGACGGGGACTAGCGGGAGTACTATCCTACGAGCAGTACTTC
NA	TRBV19	TRBJ1-5	TRBD1	CASRDRENQPQHF	TGTGCCAGTCGGGACAGGGAAAATCAGCCCCAGCATTTT
NA	TRBV6-1	TRBJ2-5	NA	CASGLSSAETQYF	TGTGCCAGCGGACTTTCATCAGCGGAGACCCAGTACTTC
NA	TRBV5-6	TRBJ2-3	NA	CASSSGLRTDTQYF	TGTGCCAGCAGCTCAGGACTGCGCACAGATACGCAGTATTTT
NA	TRBV30	TRBJ2-2	TRBD1	CAWTGGNTGELFF	TGTGCCTGGACAGGGGGGAACACCGGGGAGCTGTTTTTT
NA	TRBV28	TRBJ2-7	NA	CASSIYSSSYEQYF	TGTGCCAGCAGTATATACTCGAGCTCCTACGAGCAGTACTTC
once	TRBV5-6	TRBJ2-1	TRBD2	CASSLVAGGPNNEQFF	TGTGCCAGCAGCTTGGTTGCGGGAGGGCCTAATAATGAGCAGTTCTTC
few	TRBV5-4	TRBJ1-1	NA	CASLNLFRDTEAFF	TGTGCCAGCCTTAATCTCTTCCGGGACACTGAAGCTTTCTTT
NA	TRBV11-2	TRBJ2-6	NA	CASSSPRGASSGANVLTF	TGTGCCAGCAGCTCCCCCCGAGGTGCCTCCTCTGGGGCCAACGTCCTGACTTTC
NA	TRBV6-5	TRBJ2-7	TRBD1	CASSTRQGSEQYF	TGTGCCAGCAGTACAAGACAGGGTTCCGAGCAGTACTTC
NA	TRBV30	TRBJ2-1	TRBD1	CAWGQGPYNEQFF	TGTGCCTGGGGACAGGGGCCCTACAATGAGCAGTTCTTC
NA	TRBV5-1	TRBJ1-1	NA	CASSAAGSVEAFF	TGCGCCAGCAGCGCGGCGGGGTCTGTTGAAGCTTTCTTT
NA	TRBV5-1	TRBJ2-1	NA	CASSLVLGANEQFF	TGCGCCAGCAGCTTGGTTCTGGGGGCAAATGAGCAGTTCTTC
NA	TRBV25-1	TRBJ2-7	NA	CASSELLSDSYEQYF	TGTGCCAGCAGTGAACTGTTAAGCGACTCCTACGAGCAGTACTTC
NA	TRBV5-3	TRBJ2-1	TRBD1	CARSRIDRVNEQFF	TGTGCCAGAAGCCGAATCGACAGGGTCAATGAGCAGTTCTTC
NA	TRBV5-6	TRBJ1-1	NA	CASSPPGVNTEAFF	TGTGCCAGCAGCCCCCCGGGGGTAAACACTGAAGCTTTCTTT
NA	TRBV6-4	TRBJ2-6	NA	CASSDGVQSGANVLTF	TGTGCCAGCAGTGATGGAGTGCAGTCGGGGGCCAACGTCCTGACTTTC
NA	TRBV2	TRBJ2-3	TRBD2	CASKKALRGSSSDTQYF	TGTGCCAGCAAAAAGGCCCTCCGCGGGAGTAGTTCGGATACGCAGTATTTT